A single T cell receptor (beta chain) is shown here with its context. Its binding antigen is unknown. Base qualities are not recorded, but no much larger clone differs from it by a single base. The sample comes from a study of post-analysis software for immune sequencing data (dated by TCRdb to about 2015). Looking at the study overall: Relapsing-remitting, secondary progressive and progressive-relapsing multiple sclerosis were recorded as disease courses, and subtype annotation was lacking for some patients. The multiple sclerosis patient repertoires were compared with about a dozen previously published healthy control repertoires from donors aged roughly 6 to 25 years. A subset of samples was prepared in parallel using single-end sample barcoding, then pooled and co-amplified after Illumina adapter ligation. The research as a whole found: Direct clustering with F measure revealed strong co-clustering of samples prepared in the same batch, which led to a batch-effect correction. Patients showed significantly higher frequencies than controls for a handful of TRBV segments, among them TRBV5-6, TRBV5-1 and TRBV20-1. The control group was slightly older than the multiple sclerosis patient group. Normalized Chao1 diversity was significantly lower in multiple sclerosis patients than controls, suggesting substantial peripheral T-cell clonal expansion.

To demonstrate the VDJtools post-analysis software, the study profiled TCR beta repertoires from the peripheral blood of 10 to 15 young patients with multiple sclerosis. The multiple sclerosis patients were children and adolescents ranging in age from about 6 to 16 years. The library came from PCR. Instrument on record: Illumina HiSeq 2500. To reduce PCR and sequencing biases, unique molecular identifiers were incorporated into the TCR beta cDNA libraries. Approximately 500,000 cDNA molecules were obtained per 1 to 10 million input T cells, so each molecule approximated one T cell. The patient libraries were prepared and sequenced with the same protocol used for the earlier healthy control dataset. Samples belonging to the same batch were prepared together, multiplexed and sequenced on a shared HiSeq lane. The paper's data handling went like this. Raw barcoded reads were processed with MIGEC, and single-read molecular identifier groups were discarded before consensus assembly and CDR3 extraction. Clonotype tables were post-analysed with VDJtools, normalizing diversity by down-sampling all datasets to the smallest sample size. Repertoire overlap clustering matched CDR3 amino acid but not nucleotide sequences to correct batch-related cross-sample contamination. The public reads were reprocessed in TCRdb via fastp at Q25 and MiXCR, keeping in-frame beta chains. Identical CDR3 protein sequences are pooled into one entry, listed with their most common genes and DNA. TCRdb, not the authors, supplied the V and J calls. Across this sample there are hundreds of thousands of distinct CDR3 sequences, with approximately 60% seen only once. The top ten constitute 11% of the sample.

The CDR3 runs 14 amino acids, cysteine and phenylalanine included. The DNA shown is the 42-base CDR3, in frame from base 1. Sequences SGHTA (CDR1) and FQGNSA (CDR2) are obtained from the germline V gene. This chain is built from TRBV7-2 and TRBJ2-4; the D gene may be TRBD1 or TRBD2, since each aligns over 6 bases. Judging by the DNA end, TRBJ2-5 fits better; the J call may be wrong. The material sequenced was blood. The TCR comes from a girl aged 2-10 years with multiple sclerosis. Here the CDR3 is given as CASSRNPGGETQYF. The sequenced DNA: TGTGCCAGCAGCCGCAACCCCGGGGGCGAGACCCAGTACTTC.